Listed here are 18 T cell receptor beta chains from one sample, sequenced in a study of blood T cell repertoires in COVID-19. TCRdb keeps only in-frame clones here, not all; method: immunoSEQ multiplex PCR. The sample has just over 650,000 clones; over 80% are singletons. The specimen was peripheral blood. Receptors originate from a woman in her late teens or twenties with acute or convalescent COVID-19.

The chain joins TRBV30 to TRBJ2-5; a possible D gene is TRBD2 (6 bases). V lost 0 bases and J 3 bases, leaving 11 bases between the germline ends. The CDR3 has 14 amino acids. Germline-derived CDR1 and CDR2 are GTSNPN and SVGIG (reference sequence). CDR3 residues: CAWSVISGEETQYF. In nucleotides, the CDR3 is TGTGCCTGGAGTGTGATTAGCGGAGAAGAGACCCAGTACTTC. The variable domain in full, completed from reference TRBV30 and TRBJ2-5, reads SQTIHQWPATLVQPVGSPLSLECTVEGTSNPNLYWYRQAAGRGLQLLFYSVGIGQISSEVPQNLSASRPQDRQFILSSKKLLLSDSGFYLCAWSVISGEETQYFGPGTRLLVL.

This chain uses TRBV2 with TRBJ1-2, with TRBD1 matching over 11 bases. The CDR3 has 15 residues. Germline lookup yields CDR1 SNHLY and CDR2 FYNNEI. The J segment lost 6 bases and the V segment lost 3 bases, leaving 6 bases of the junction unmatched. CDR3: CASSDRGQGADGYTF. CDR3 bases: TGTGCCAGCAGTGATCGAGGACAGGGGGCGGATGGCTACACCTTC.

V usage is TRBV5-1 and J usage is TRBJ2-3, with 13 bases identical to TRBD2. V lost 4 bases to trimming and J lost 0 bases; unmatched junction nucleotides: 11. Germline CDR1 is SGHRS and CDR2 is YFSETQ. CDR3 length equals 19 residues. CDR3 nucleotide sequence: TGCGCCAGCAGCCTTACTCCGGGACTAGCGGGGCCTAGCACAGATACGCAGTATTTT. This sequence encodes CASSLTPGLAGPSTDTQYF. Complete variable domain (other parts from reference TRBV5-1 and TRBJ2-3): KAGVTQTPRYLIKTRGQQVTLSCSPISGHRSVSWYQQTPGQGLQFLFEYFSETQRNKGNFPGRFSGRQFSNSRSEMNVSTLELGDSALYLCASSLTPGLAGPSTDTQYFGPGTRLTVL.

The gene calls are TRBV29-1 and TRBJ2-2; 9 bases align to TRBD1. J was trimmed by 8 bases and V by 4 bases; bases with no gene match: 8. Germline CDR1 and CDR2: SQVTM and ANQGSEA. The length of the CDR3 is 14 residues. CDR3 region: CSVVQQGAGGELFF. CDR3 nucleotide sequence: TGCAGCGTTGTCCAACAGGGGGCTGGAGGGGAGCTGTTTTTT.

CDR3 residues: CASSPTRDRANTGELFF. The CDR3 DNA reads as TGTGCCAGCAGCCCGACCCGGGACAGGGCGAACACCGGGGAGCTGTTTTTT. V gene TRBV7-3 combines with J gene TRBJ2-2; 9 positions agree with TRBD1. The germline gives CDR1 SGHTA, CDR2 FQGTGA. J gave up 0 bases and V 5 bases, and 7 bases lay outside the gene matches. CDR3 length: 17 amino acids.

To note about this clone: This sample includes further DNA sequences coding for the same CDR3. The chain links TRBV18 to TRBJ1-3; D perhaps matches TRBD1 (6 bases). V lost 4 bases and J 0 bases, leaving 10 bases between the germline ends. This CDR3 has 15 residues. The germline V gene has CDR1 KGHSH and CDR2 LQKENI. The CDR3 sequence is CASSLGQSSGNTIYF. The CDR3 DNA sequence: TGTGCCAGCTCACTTGGACAGTCCTCTGGAAACACCATATATTTT.

The V gene is TRBV4-1, the J gene TRBJ2-7, with 9 bases identical to TRBD1. V lost 1 base and J lost 4; bases outside the gene matches: 8. Germline loops: CDR1 MGHRA, CDR2 YSYEKL. The CDR3 sequence is 16 residues long. CDR3 loop: CASSQVRGQGAYEQYF. DNA of the CDR3: TGCGCCAGCAGCCAAGTGAGGGGACAGGGCGCATACGAGCAGTACTTC.

This clone was detected once. The V call is TRBV11-2, the J call TRBJ1-1; no firm D call. The CDR3 sequence is 12 residues long. V lost 5 bases and J lost 10, with 14 bases in between. Germline V gene sequence: CDR1 SGHAT, CDR2 FQNNGV. The CDR3 nucleotides read TGTGCCAGCAGCCTACGGGTGATCGGAGCTTTCTTT. This codes for CASSLRVIGAFF. Full variable domain (rest looked up from reference TRBV11-2 and TRBJ1-1): EAGVAQSPRYKIIEKRQSVAFWCNPISGHATLYWYQQILGQGPKLLIQFQNNGVVDDSQLPKDRFSAERLKGVDSTLKIQPAKLEDSAVYLCASSLRVIGAFFGQGTRLTVV.

The V gene is TRBV7-9, the J gene TRBJ2-3, with 12 bases that match TRBD2. V gave up 5 bases and J gave up 3 bases; unmatched junction bases: 6. Per the germline V gene, CDR1 is SEHNR and CDR2 is FQNEAQ (reference sequence). The CDR3 extends over 16 amino acids. CDR3 nucleotides: TGTGCCAGCAGCCCCTCTAGCGGGGGGGCGACAGATACGCAGTATTTT. It translates to CASSPSSGGATDTQYF.

This chain uses TRBV6-6 with TRBJ2-7; 8 positions match TRBD2. The length of the CDR3 is 16 residues. J was trimmed by 4 bases and V by 0 bases; bases with no gene match: 8. Germline CDR1 is MNHNY and CDR2 is SVGAGI (reference sequence). This chain's CDR3 is CASSYSNLAGIYEQYF. The CDR3 bases are TGTGCCAGCAGTTACTCGAATTTAGCGGGGATATACGAGCAGTACTTC.

J is TRBJ1-6 and V is TRBV2, with D unclear. Germline values: CDR1 SNHLY, CDR2 FYNNEI. CDR3 length: 16 residues. Deletions cut 1 base from V and 7 bases from J, with 14 bases between. CDR3 region: CASSEERPSTNSPLHF. The CDR3 region has the DNA TGTGCCAGCAGTGAAGAGAGGCCCAGTACGAATTCACCCCTCCACTTT.

As for this clone: At one boundary the junction diverges from the germline segment, which might be a read error. The CDR3 is CARSLWGAGGEQYF. As DNA, the CDR3 is TGCGCCCGCAGCTTGTGGGGGGCGGGGGGCGAGCAGTACTTC. V is TRBV5-1 and J is TRBJ2-7, with TRBD2 matching over 8 bases. CDR1 and CDR2 (germline): SGHRS, YFSETQ. CDR3 length: 14 residues.

This clone was counted a single time. The rearrangement joins TRBV11-2 to TRBJ2-7, with 10 bases matching TRBD1. CDR1 is SGHAT, CDR2 FQNNGV, per germline. The CDR3 is made up of 12 amino acids. Unmatched junction bases numbered 1, after V lost 8 bases and J lost 3 bases. The CDR3 region is CASRTGGYEQYF. For the CDR3, the DNA is TGTGCCAGCCGGACAGGGGGCTACGAGCAGTACTTC.

The rearrangement uses TRBV11-2 and TRBJ1-5; D is unresolved. Germline V gene data show CDR1 as SGHAT and CDR2 as FQNNGV. V was trimmed by 1 base and J by 4 bases, leaving 5 bases between them. CDR3 length: 13 amino acids. Here the CDR3 reads CASSLVENQPQHF. The CDR3 nucleotides are TGTGCCAGCAGCTTAGTGGAGAATCAGCCCCAGCATTTT.

The CDR3 DNA sequence: TGCGCCAGCAGCCTTGGGGGGACAGGGGGCGATGAAAAACTGTTTTTT. Its protein product is CASSLGGTGGDEKLFF. The chain recombines TRBV5-1 with TRBJ1-4; 12 nucleotides match TRBD1. Trimming cost V 4 bases and J 6 bases; bases outside gene matches: 7. The CDR3 length is 16 residues. Germline V gene data show CDR1 as SGHRS and CDR2 as YFSETQ.

The J gene is TRBJ1-2, the V gene TRBV4-1, with no clear D. Per the germline V gene, CDR1 is MGHRA and CDR2 is YSYEKL. The CDR3 loop spans 13 amino acids. The germline V and J ends were trimmed by 4 bases and 7 bases, with 13 bases remaining between them. The CDR3 sequence is CASSRVGVGGYTF. CDR3 nucleotide sequence: TGCGCCAGCAGCCGAGTCGGGGTGGGTGGCTACACCTTC.

The chain carries TRBV19 and TRBJ1-1; D might be TRBD1 (6 bases). Germline V lookup: CDR1 LNHDA, CDR2 SQIVND (reference sequence). Trimming removed 5 bases at V and 4 bases at J, with 11 bases between. The CDR3 is made up of 13 amino acids. CDR3 coding DNA: TGTGCCAGTAGTCAGCAGGGGTCCACTGAAGCTTTCTTT. Amino acid sequence: CASSQQGSTEAFF. Full variable domain (outside the CDR3, taken from reference TRBV19 and TRBJ1-1): DGGITQSPKYLFRKEGQNVTLSCEQNLNHDAMYWYRQDPGQGLRLIYYSQIVNDFQKGDIAEGYSVSREKKESFPLTVTSAQKNPTAFYLCASSQQGSTEAFFGQGTRLTVV.

This chain connects TRBV24-1 to TRBJ2-7; the D gene is possibly TRBD1 (5 bases). This CDR3 comprises 13 residues. Looked up from germline, CDR1 is KGHDR and CDR2 is SFDVKD. V was pared by 3 bases and J by 3 bases, with 8 bases between. CDR3 amino acids: CATSDPGYYEQYF. The CDR3 DNA sequence: TGTGCCACCAGTGATCCAGGGTACTACGAGCAGTACTTC.